Listed here are 8 T cell receptor beta chains from one sample, sequenced in a study of cytomegalovirus exposure and HLA in healthy donors. PCR was performed using 60 Vbeta and 13 Jbeta primers. The assay was immunoSEQ multiplex PCR, and TCRdb's table has in-frame clones only and misses some. The repertoire has around 180,000 clones, about four fifths of them found once; the top ten carry about 1.8%. The material sequenced was PBMCs. Receptor source: a man between 18 and 35 years old in good health and CMV-seronegative.

The chain is built from TRBV30 and TRBJ2-5; 8 bases map to TRBD1. V was clipped by 3 bases and J by 5 bases; unmatched bases: 8. The CDR3 is 14 amino acids. From germline, CDR1 is GTSNPN and CDR2 SVGIG (reference sequence). In DNA form, the CDR3 reads TGTGCCTGGAGACCCCAGGGGGCGATTGAGACCCAGTACTTC. Encoded protein: CAWRPQGAIETQYF.

The rearrangement uses TRBV28 and TRBJ2-1, with TRBD1 identical over 9 bases. The CDR3 covers 13 residues. CDR1 MDHEN and CDR2 SYDVKM come from the germline V gene. The V segment lost 7 bases and the J segment 7 bases; nucleotides outside the gene matches: 5. The CDR3 sequence is CASTTGTGNEQFF. The CDR3 DNA reads TGTGCCAGCACCACCGGGACAGGGAATGAGCAGTTCTTC.

The chain carries TRBV19 and TRBJ1-5; D unclear. The CDR3 has 12 amino acids. Per the germline V gene, CDR1 is LNHDA and CDR2 is SQIVND (reference sequence). V was shortened by 4 bases and J by 6 bases, with 7 bases between the two germline ends. CDR3 amino acids: CASSKLGQPQHF. Written as DNA, the CDR3 is TGTGCCAGTAGTAAGCTCGGTCAGCCCCAGCATTTT.

The genes are TRBV11-2 and TRBJ1-2; TRBD1 aligns across 7 bases. This CDR3 has 14 residues. The J segment lost 7 bases and the V segment lost 5 bases, leaving 10 bases of the junction unmatched. Germline V lookup: CDR1 SGHAT, CDR2 FQNNGV. The CDR3 loop is CASSPGRQGFGYTF. CDR3 in DNA: TGTGCCAGCAGCCCGGGTCGACAGGGTTTTGGCTACACCTTC. The full variable domain, with the rest looked up from reference TRBV11-2 and TRBJ1-2, is EAGVAQSPRYKIIEKRQSVAFWCNPISGHATLYWYQQILGQGPKLLIQFQNNGVVDDSQLPKDRFSAERLKGVDSTLKIQPAKLEDSAVYLCASSPGRQGFGYTFGSGTRLTVV.

The chain joins TRBV5-1 to TRBJ2-1, with 14 bases fitting TRBD2. Germline V CDR1 and CDR2: SGHRS, YFSETQ. Trimming at V came to 7 bases and at J to 5 bases, leaving 8 bases not matched to a gene. The CDR3 is made up of 16 amino acids. The CDR3 DNA reads as TGCGCCAGCCTTAAGACGGGACTAGCGGGAGACAATGAGCAGTTCTTC. Amino acid sequence: CASLKTGLAGDNEQFF.

The chain couples TRBV9 to TRBJ2-1; 8 positions match TRBD2. Germline V gene sequence: CDR1 SGDLS, CDR2 YYNGEE. The trim removed 4 bases at V and 3 bases at J, leaving 6 bases unmatched. This CDR3 region has 15 residues. CDR3 residues: CASSLSGGGYNEQFF. The CDR3 coding sequence is TGTGCCAGCAGCCTGTCCGGGGGGGGCTACAATGAGCAGTTCTTC.

Regarding this clone: Mismatch with germline at one junction end may stem from a read error. V usage is TRBV7-9 and J usage is TRBJ2-2, with 7 bases that match TRBD1. The length of the CDR3 is 16 residues. Germline V lookup: CDR1 SEHNR, CDR2 FQNEAQ (reference sequence). CDR3 loop: CSSSLGTGDETGELFF. CDR3 DNA: TGTTCCAGCAGCTTAGGAACAGGGGACGAGACCGGGGAGCTGTTTTTT.

V is TRBV7-8 and J is TRBJ2-1; TRBD2 is a possible D gene (5 bases). The CDR3 totals 15 residues. The V gene lost 3 bases and the J gene lost 2 bases, with 11 bases spanning the gap. The V gene's germline CDR1 is SGHVS and CDR2 FQNEAQ. In nucleotides, the CDR3 is TGTGCCAGCAGCTTGTGGGAGACTGCCTACAATGAGCAGTTCTTC. It translates to CASSLWETAYNEQFF.